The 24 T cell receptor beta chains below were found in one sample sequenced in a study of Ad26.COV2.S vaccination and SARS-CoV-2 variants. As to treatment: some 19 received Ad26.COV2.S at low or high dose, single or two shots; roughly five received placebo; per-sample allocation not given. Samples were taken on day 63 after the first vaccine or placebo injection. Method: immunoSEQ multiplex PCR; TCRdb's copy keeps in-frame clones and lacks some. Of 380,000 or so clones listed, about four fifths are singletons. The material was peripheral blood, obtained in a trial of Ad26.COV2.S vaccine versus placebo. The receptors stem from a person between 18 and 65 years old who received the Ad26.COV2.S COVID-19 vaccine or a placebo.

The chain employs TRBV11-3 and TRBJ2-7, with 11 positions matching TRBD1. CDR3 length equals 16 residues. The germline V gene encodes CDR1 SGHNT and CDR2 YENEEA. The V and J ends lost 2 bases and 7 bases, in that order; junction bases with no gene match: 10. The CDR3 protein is CASSLWSGQGAKEQYF. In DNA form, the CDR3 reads TGTGCCAGCAGCTTATGGTCCGGACAGGGGGCGAAAGAGCAGTACTTC.

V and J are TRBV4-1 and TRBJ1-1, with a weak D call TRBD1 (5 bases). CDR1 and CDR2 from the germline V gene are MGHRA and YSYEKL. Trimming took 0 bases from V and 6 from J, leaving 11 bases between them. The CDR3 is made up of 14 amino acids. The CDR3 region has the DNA TGCGCCAGCAGCCAAGAATGGGGGATCGCTGAAGCTTTCTTT. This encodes CASSQEWGIAEAFF.

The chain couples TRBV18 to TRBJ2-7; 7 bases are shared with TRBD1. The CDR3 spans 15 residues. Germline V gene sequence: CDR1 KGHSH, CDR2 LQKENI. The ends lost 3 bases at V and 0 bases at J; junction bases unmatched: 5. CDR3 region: CASSPGTASSYEQYF. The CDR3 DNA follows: TGTGCCAGCTCACCGGGGACAGCGAGCTCCTACGAGCAGTACTTC.

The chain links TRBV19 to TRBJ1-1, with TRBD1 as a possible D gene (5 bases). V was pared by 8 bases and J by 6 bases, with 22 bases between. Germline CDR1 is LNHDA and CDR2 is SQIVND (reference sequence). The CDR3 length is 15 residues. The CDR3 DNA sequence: TGTGCCAGTTCCGGGCAGGGTCGGTCTATCCCTGAAGCTTTCTTT. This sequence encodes CASSGQGRSIPEAFF.

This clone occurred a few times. The CDR3 region has the DNA TGTGCCAGCAGTGAGCGGGGGGTTTTCAATCAGCCCCAGCATTTT. It yields the protein CASSERGVFNQPQHF. This chain connects TRBV6-1 to TRBJ1-5; D is possibly TRBD1 (5 bases). This CDR3 has 15 residues. Trimming pared 3 bases from V and 3 bases from J, leaving 12 bases between. CDR1 and CDR2 from the germline V gene are MNHNS and SASEGT.

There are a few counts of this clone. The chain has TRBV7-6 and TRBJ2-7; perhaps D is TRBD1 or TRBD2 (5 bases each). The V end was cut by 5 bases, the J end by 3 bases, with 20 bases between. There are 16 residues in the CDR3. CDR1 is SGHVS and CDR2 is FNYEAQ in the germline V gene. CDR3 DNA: TGTGCCAGCAGCCCGGGACCATCAAGGGGCCACTACGAGCAGTACTTC. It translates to CASSPGPSRGHYEQYF. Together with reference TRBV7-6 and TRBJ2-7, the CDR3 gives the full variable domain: GAGVSQSPRYKVTKRGQDVALRCDPISGHVSLYWYRQALGQGPEFLTYFNYEAQQDKSGLPNDRFSAERPEGSISTLTIQRTEQRDSAMYRCASSPGPSRGHYEQYFGPGTRLTVT.

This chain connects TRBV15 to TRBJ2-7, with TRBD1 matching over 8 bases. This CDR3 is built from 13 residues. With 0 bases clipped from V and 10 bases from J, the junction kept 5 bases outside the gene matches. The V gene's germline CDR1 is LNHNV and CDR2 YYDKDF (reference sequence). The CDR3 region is CATSRDRTGNQYF. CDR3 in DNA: TGTGCCACCAGCAGAGATCGGACAGGGAATCAGTACTTC.

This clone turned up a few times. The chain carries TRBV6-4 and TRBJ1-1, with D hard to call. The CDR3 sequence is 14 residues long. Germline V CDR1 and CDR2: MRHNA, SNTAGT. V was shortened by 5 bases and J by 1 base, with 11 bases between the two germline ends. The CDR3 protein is CASSKTEENTEAFF. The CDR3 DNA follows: TGTGCCAGCAGTAAGACCGAGGAGAACACTGAAGCTTTCTTT.

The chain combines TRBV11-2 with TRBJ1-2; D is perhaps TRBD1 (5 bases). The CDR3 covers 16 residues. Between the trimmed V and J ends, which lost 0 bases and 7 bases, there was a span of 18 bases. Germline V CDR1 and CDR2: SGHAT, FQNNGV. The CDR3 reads CASSLEGAGMDPGYTF. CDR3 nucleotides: TGTGCCAGCAGCTTAGAAGGGGCCGGGATGGATCCTGGCTACACCTTC.

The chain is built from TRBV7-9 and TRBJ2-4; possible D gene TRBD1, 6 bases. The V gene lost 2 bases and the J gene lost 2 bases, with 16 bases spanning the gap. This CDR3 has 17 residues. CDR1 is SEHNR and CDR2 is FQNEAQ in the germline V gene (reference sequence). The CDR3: CASSLQFGQSSKNIQYF. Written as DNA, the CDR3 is TGTGCCAGCAGCTTACAGTTCGGACAGAGCTCCAAAAACATTCAGTACTTC.

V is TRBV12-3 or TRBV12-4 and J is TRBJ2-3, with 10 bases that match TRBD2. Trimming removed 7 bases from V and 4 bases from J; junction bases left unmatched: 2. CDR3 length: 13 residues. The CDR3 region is CASTLAGADTQYF. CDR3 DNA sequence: TGTGCCAGCACTCTAGCGGGGGCAGATACGCAGTATTTT.

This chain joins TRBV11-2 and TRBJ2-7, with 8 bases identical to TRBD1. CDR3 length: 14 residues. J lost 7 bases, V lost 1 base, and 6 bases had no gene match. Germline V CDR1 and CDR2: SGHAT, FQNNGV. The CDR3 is CASSLGAGGPEQYF. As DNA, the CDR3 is TGTGCCAGCAGCTTAGGGGCAGGGGGCCCGGAGCAGTACTTC.

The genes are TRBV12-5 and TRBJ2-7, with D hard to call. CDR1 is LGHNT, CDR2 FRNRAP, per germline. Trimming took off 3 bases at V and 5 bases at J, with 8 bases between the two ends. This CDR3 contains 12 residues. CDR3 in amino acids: CASGFPHNEQYF. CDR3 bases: TGTGCTAGTGGTTTCCCTCACAACGAGCAGTACTTC.

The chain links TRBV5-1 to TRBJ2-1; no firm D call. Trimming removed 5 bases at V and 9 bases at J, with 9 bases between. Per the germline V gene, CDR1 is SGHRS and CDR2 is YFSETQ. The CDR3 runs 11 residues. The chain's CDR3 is CASRYMGEQFF. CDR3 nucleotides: TGCGCCAGCAGGTACATGGGTGAGCAGTTCTTC.

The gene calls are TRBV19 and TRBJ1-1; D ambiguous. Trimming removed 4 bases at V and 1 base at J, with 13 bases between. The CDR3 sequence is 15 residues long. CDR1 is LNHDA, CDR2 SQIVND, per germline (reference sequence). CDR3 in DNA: TGTGCCAGTAGTAAACTCAGGATTGCGAACACTGAAGCTTTCTTT. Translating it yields CASSKLRIANTEAFF.

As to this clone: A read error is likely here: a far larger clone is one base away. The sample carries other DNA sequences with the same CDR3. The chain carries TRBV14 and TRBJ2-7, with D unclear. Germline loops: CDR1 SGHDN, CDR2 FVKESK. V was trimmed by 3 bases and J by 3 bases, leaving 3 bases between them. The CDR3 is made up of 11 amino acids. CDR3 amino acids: CASSHSYEQYF. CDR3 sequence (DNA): TGTGCCAGCAGCCACAGCTACGAGCAGTACTTC.

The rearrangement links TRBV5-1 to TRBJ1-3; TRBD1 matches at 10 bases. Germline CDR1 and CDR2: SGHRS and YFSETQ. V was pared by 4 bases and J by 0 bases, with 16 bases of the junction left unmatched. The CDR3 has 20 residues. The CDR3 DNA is TGCGCCAGCAGCCGCCTCGGGGGACAGGGGCACTCGAACTCTGGAAACACCATATATTTT. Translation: CASSRLGGQGHSNSGNTIYF. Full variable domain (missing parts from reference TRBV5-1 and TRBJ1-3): KAGVTQTPRYLIKTRGQQVTLSCSPISGHRSVSWYQQTPGQGLQFLFEYFSETQRNKGNFPGRFSGRQFSNSRSEMNVSTLELGDSALYLCASSRLGGQGHSNSGNTIYFGEGSWLTVV.

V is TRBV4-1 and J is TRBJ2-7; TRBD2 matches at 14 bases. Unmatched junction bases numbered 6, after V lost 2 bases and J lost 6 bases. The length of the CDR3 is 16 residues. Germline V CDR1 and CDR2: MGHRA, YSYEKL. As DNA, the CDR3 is TGCGCCAGCAGCCAAAGAGGGACTAGCGGGAGTCGCGAGCAGTACTTC. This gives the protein CASSQRGTSGSREQYF.

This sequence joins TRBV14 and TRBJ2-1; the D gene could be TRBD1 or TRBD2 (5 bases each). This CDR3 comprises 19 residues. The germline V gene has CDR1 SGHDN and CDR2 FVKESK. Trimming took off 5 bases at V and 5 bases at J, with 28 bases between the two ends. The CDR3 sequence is CASSTTHPPYPGPHNEQFF. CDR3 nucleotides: TGTGCCAGCAGCACTACCCATCCACCTTACCCGGGACCACACAATGAGCAGTTCTTC.

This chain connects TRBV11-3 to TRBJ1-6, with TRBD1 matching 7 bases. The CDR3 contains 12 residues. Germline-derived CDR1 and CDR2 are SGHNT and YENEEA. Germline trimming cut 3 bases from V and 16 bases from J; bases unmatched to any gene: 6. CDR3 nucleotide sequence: TGTGCCAGCAGCTTTTCGGGACAGACTCTCCACTTT. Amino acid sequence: CASSFSGQTLHF.

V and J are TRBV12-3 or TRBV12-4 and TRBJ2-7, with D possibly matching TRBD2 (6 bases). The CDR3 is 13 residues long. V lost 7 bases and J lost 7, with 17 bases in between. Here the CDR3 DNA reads TGTGCCAGCAACCTGGGACTTCGTTATGAGCAGTACTTC. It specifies CASNLGLRYEQYF.

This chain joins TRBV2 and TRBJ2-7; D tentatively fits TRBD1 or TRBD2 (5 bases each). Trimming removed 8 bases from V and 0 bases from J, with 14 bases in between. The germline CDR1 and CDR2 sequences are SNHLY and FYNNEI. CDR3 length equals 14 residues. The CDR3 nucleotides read TGTGCCAGCGGTCCCGGGACCCGCTCCTACGAGCAGTACTTC. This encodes CASGPGTRSYEQYF.

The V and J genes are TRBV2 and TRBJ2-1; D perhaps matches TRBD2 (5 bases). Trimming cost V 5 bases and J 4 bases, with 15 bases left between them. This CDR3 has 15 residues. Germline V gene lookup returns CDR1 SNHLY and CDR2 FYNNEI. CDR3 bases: TGTGCCAGCAGTTTGGACTCCGACCCTTACAATGAGCAGTTCTTC. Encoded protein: CASSLDSDPYNEQFF.

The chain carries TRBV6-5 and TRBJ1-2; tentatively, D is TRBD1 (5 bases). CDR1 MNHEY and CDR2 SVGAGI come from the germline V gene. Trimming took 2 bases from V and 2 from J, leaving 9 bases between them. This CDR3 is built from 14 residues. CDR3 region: CASSYGDGNYGYTF. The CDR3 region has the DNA TGTGCCAGCAGTTACGGGGACGGAAACTATGGCTACACCTTC.